This TCR beta chain is drawn from a study of blood T cell repertoires in COVID-19. Turning to the study itself: Spain, Italy and the United States supplied samples that represented acute and convalescent COVID-19. T cells, B-cell-depleted T cells, or PBMCs provided the cDNA or gDNA that served as material.

Per the study methods: The assay estimated nucleated cells by amplifying reference gene primers. Clones were read by immunoSEQ multiplex PCR, and TCRdb kept only the in-frame ones, dropping some. That table furnishes V, J and clone size, whereas the DNA furnished D and trimming. The table records about 210,000 clones, 87% of them present only once. Participants' own reports of clinical history determined their cohort assignment. This receptor was obtained from a man aged 18 to 29 with acute COVID-19. The sample comprised PBMCs or T cells enriched from blood (not recorded which).

The CDR3 is CASSLAIQDNEQYF. The CDR3 nucleotides read TGTGCCAGCAGCTTAGCGATCCAGGATAACGAGCAGTACTTC. J is TRBJ2-7 and V is TRBV7-2, with D unclear. There are 14 residues in the CDR3. CDR1 is SGHTA and CDR2 is FQGNSA in the germline V gene. The germline V and J ends were trimmed by 0 bases and 5 bases, with 11 bases remaining between them.